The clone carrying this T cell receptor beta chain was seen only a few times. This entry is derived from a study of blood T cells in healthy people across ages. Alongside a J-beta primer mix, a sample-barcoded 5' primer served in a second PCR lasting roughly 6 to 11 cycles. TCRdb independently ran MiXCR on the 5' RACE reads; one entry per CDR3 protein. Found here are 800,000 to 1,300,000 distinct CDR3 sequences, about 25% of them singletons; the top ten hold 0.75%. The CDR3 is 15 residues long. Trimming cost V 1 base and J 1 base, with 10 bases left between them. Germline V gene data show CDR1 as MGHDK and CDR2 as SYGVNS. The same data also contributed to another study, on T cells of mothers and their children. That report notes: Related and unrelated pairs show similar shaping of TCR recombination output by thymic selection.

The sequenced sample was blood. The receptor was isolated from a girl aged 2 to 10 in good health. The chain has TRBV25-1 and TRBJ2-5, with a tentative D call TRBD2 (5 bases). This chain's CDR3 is CASSELWESQETQYF. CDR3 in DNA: TGTGCCAGCAGTGAATTGTGGGAGAGCCAAGAGACCCAGTACTTC.